This section outlines one T cell receptor beta chain sequence together with its context. Its antigen remains unidentified. This entry comes from a study of a mutant IDH1 vaccine in newly diagnosed glioma. Turning to the study itself: Vaccinations were initiated 4-6 weeks following radiotherapy alone, or were given together with temozolomide cycles. Earlier care involved radiotherapy, temozolomide, or both, and the majority received both.

This CDR3 region has 16 residues. Trimming pared 5 bases from V and 0 bases from J, leaving 12 bases between. Germline CDR1 and CDR2: SGHRS and YFSETQ. Time point given: week 11, during vaccination. Topical imiquimod was applied with each vaccine dose, which held 300 ug of mutant IDH1 20-mer peptide. Repertoires were generated with immunoSEQ multiplex PCR, while TCRdb's copy carries only in-frame clones and drops some. The table records some 60,000 clones, 84% of them present only once. The starting material was PBMCs, obtained from a glioma patient whose treatment included an IDH1 peptide vaccine. The rearrangement links TRBV5-1 to TRBJ1-6; D unclear. The sequence came from a man aged 25 to 45 with glioma. CDR3 bases: TGCGCCAGCAGACTTGTTAGGAGCTCCTATAATTCACCCCTCCACTTT. Amino acid sequence: CASRLVRSSYNSPLHF.